This T cell receptor beta chain was observed in a study of beta chain features in type 1 diabetes. Sorted populations all had greater than 95% purity. The germline V and J ends were trimmed by 4 bases and 5 bases, with 23 bases remaining between them. The CDR3 runs to 17 residues. TCRB transcripts that were expressed got sequenced, as all of the isolated RNA had been reverse transcribed. Assay: immunoSEQ multiplex PCR; the TCRdb copy retains only in-frame clones and omits some. This repertoire shows around 360,000 clones, about 12% found once; its top ten account for 0.0095% to 0.012%. Findings and caveats of the study: More deletions and fewer insertions at VDJ junctions were seen in type 1 diabetes patients. Researchers report that Type 1 diabetes patients had moderately but significantly shorter TCRB CDR3s across all four CD4+ subsets.

This clone was recorded a few times. Antigen: not known. This receptor was taken from a woman aged 18-29 years with type 1 diabetes. The rearrangement joins TRBV23-1 to TRBJ2-5; D gene unclear. TRBV23-1 is an ORF, and what it does is uncertain. Sample: naive CD4+ T cells from blood. DNA of the CDR3: TGCGCCAGCAGTCCAAACGGAAGACATAGTTCAGAGGAGACCCAGTACTTC. It is translated as CASSPNGRHSSEETQYF.